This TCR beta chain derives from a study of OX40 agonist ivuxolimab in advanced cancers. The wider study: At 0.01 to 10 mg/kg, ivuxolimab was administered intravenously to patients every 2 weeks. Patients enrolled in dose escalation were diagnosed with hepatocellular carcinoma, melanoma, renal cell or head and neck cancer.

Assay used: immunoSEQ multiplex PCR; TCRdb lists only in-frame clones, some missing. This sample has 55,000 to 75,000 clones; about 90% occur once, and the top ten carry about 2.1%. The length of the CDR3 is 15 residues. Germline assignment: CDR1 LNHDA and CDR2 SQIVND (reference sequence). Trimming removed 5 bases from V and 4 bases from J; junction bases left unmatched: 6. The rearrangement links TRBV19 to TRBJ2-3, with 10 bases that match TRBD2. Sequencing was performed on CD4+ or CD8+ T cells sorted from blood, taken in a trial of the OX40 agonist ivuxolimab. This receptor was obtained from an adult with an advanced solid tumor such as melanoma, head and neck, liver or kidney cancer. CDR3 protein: CASSSSGSGADTQYF. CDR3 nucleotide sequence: TGTGCCAGTAGTTCTAGCGGGAGCGGCGCAGATACGCAGTATTTT. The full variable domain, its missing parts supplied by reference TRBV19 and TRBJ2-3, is DGGITQSPKYLFRKEGQNVTLSCEQNLNHDAMYWYRQDPGQGLRLIYYSQIVNDFQKGDIAEGYSVSREKKESFPLTVTSAQKNPTAFYLCASSSSGSGADTQYFGPGTRLTVL.